This T cell receptor (beta chain) originates from a study of T cell responses to AZD1222 COVID-19 vaccine. The overall study: Second-dose schedules of about 4 or about 12 weeks were combined. Findings and caveats of the study: Regions left unmutated in variants are reportedly the target of nearly half of spike-specific TCRs. Mostly white British, mostly female donors; authors suggested clonal diversity may be underestimated.

This CDR3 has 15 residues. The V end lost 2 bases, the J end lost 2 bases, and 7 bases lay between the germline ends. Germline V gene lookup returns CDR1 SGHAT and CDR2 FQDESV (reference sequence). With respect to this clone: The target antigen is unknown.

The data were produced by immunoSEQ multiplex PCR, yet TCRdb's version contains in-frame clones alone and is incomplete. The repertoire holds 75,000 to 100,000 clones, with around 88% as singletons. The source of this sequence is an adult in good health. Sequencing used peripheral blood, obtained on day 0 of AZD1222 vaccination. The chain recombines TRBV11-1 with TRBJ2-6; D call uncertain. The CDR3 protein is CASSLLGTGANVLTF. DNA of the CDR3: TGTGCCAGCAGCTTATTGGGGACTGGGGCCAACGTCCTGACTTTC.